This T cell receptor beta chain is from a study of cytotoxic CD8 clonotypes in ibrutinib-treated CLL. This clone came up a few times. Depth targeted 1 in 200,000 to 1 in 1 million T cells, averaging about 9.2x coverage per clonotype. TCRdb's copy holds only in-frame clones and misses some; the assay was immunoSEQ multiplex PCR. The top ten clones hold more than 9.5% of a sample with approximately 190,000 clones, more than 75% of them seen once. The germline V and J ends were trimmed by 5 bases and 6 bases, with 20 bases remaining between them. The CDR3 length is 16 residues. The germline V gene encodes CDR1 SGHTS and CDR2 YDEGEE.

This TCR was recovered from a human donor with chronic lymphocytic leukemia. This material consisted of PBMCs, taken after 12 months of ibrutinib treatment. This chain uses TRBV5-8 with TRBJ2-2; D possibly uses TRBD1 or TRBD2 (5 bases each). CDR3 DNA: TGTGCCAGCAGTAAGTGGGGGAACATGTTCGCCGGGGAGCTGTTTTTT. Its protein product is CASSKWGNMFAGELFF.